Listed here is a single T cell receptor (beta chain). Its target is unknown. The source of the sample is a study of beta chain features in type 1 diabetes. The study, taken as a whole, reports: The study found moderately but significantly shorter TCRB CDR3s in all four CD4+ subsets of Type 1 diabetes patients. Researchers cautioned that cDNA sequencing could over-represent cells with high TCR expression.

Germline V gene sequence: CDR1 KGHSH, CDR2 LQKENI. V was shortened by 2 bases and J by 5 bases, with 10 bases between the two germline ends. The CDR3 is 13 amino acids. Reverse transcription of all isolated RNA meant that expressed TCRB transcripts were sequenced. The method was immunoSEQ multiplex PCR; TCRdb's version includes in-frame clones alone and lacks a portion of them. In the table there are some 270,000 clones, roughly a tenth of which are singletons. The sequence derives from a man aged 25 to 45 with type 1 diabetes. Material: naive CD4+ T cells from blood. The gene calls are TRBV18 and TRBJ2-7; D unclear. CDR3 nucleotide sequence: TGTGCCAGCTCACCAAACGGGTTACACGAGCAGTACTTC. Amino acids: CASSPNGLHEQYF.